This T cell receptor beta chain was sequenced during a study of post-analysis software for immune sequencing data. Turning to the study itself: Recorded subtypes: relapsing-remitting, secondary progressive, progressive-relapsing; some patients unannotated. Points from the study as a whole: The five TRBV segments detected at higher frequency in patients than in controls included TRBV5-6, TRBV5-1 and TRBV20-1. Controls' normalized Chao1 diversity significantly exceeded that of multiple sclerosis patients. Samples from a shared batch, those prepared together, strongly co-clustered by F measure.

This CDR3 spans 12 amino acids. The germline V and J ends were trimmed by 5 bases and 3 bases, with 8 bases remaining between them. Concerning this clonotype: Its antigen is not known.

Unique molecular identifiers were carried by the TCR beta cDNA libraries. T cells, roughly 0.95 to 10 million of them, yielded hundreds of thousands of cDNA molecules. Using its own MiXCR run on the PCR reads, TCRdb lists one record per CDR3 protein. Of approximately 360,000 distinct CDR3 sequences in the sample, roughly 36% were seen once. The sequence was collected from a girl under 18 with multiple sclerosis. Sample: blood. The rearrangement uses TRBV12-3 or TRBV12-4 and TRBJ2-7; no clear D gene. Written as DNA, the CDR3 is TGTGCCAGCAGTCCCTTGTTCTACGAGCAGTACTTC. It codes for CASSPLFYEQYF.